A selection of T cell receptor beta chains follows, all from one sample in a study of patients and donors after allogeneic stem cell transplantation. MiXCR, applied by TCRdb to the RT-PCR reads, yields one record per CDR3 protein. The sample contains some 160,000 distinct CDR3 sequences, 20% to 25% of which appear only once. The source material was blood, either unsorted or a sorted T cell fraction (not recorded which). These receptors all come from a human donor who was either an allogeneic HSCT recipient or a stem cell or donor lymphocyte infusion donor (not recorded which). It is not recorded whose cells these are; they may come from a transplant donor. The CDR3 runs from the conserved cysteine through the conserved F or W. D genes are given only for firm matches. Where a row states a size, it is once, few, many or the class of an expanded clone; other rows omit it.

TRBV10-3	TRBJ2-1	-	TRBD2	TGTGCCATCAGTACCGTGCGGGAGGGATTGTACAATGAGCAGTTCTTC	CAISTVREGLYNEQFF
TRBV3-1	TRBJ2-4	-	-	TGTGCCAGCAGCCAAAATCAACTGGAAATCGACATTCAGTACTTC	CASSQNQLEIDIQYF
TRBV12-3/TRBV12-4	TRBJ1-1	-	-	TGTGCCAGCACCCTTTCCCGGGTGAACACTGAAGCTTTCTTT	CASTLSRVNTEAFF
TRBV30	TRBJ1-5	-	TRBD1	TGTGCCTGGACAGGGGGTAACAATCAGCCCCAGCATTTT	CAWTGGNNQPQHF
TRBV28	TRBJ1-2	once	TRBD1	TGTGCCAGCAGTTTTGATCTTTTGGGACAGGGCCATGGCTACACCTTC	CASSFDLLGQGHGYTF
TRBV5-1	TRBJ1-3	-	TRBD1	TGCGCCAGCAGCCCCGGACAGGTCGGAAACACCATATATTTT	CASSPGQVGNTIYF
TRBV12-3/TRBV12-4	TRBJ2-7	few	-	TGTGCCAGCAGTTTCTGGGAGCAGTACTTC	CASSFWEQYF
TRBV4-1	TRBJ1-5	many	-	TGCGCCAGCAGCCAAAACGGGGATCAGCCCCAGCATTTT	CASSQNGDQPQHF
TRBV5-1	TRBJ1-4	many	TRBD1	TGCGCCAGCAGCACACGACAGGGGGGAGATGAAAAACTGTTTTTT	CASSTRQGGDEKLFF
TRBV29-1	TRBJ1-1	few	TRBD1	TGCAGCGTCAGGACAGGGGGGTACATGAACACTGAAGCTTTCTTT	CSVRTGGYMNTEAFF
TRBV20-1	TRBJ2-7	few	TRBD2	TGCAGTGCTAGAGATTGCCTAGCGGGAGTCTCCTACGAGCAGTACTTC	CSARDCLAGVSYEQYF
TRBV20-1	TRBJ1-4	few	-	TGCAGTGCTAGGAAGGGGGCTAATGAAAAACTGTTTTTT	CSARKGANEKLFF
TRBV6-2/TRBV6-3	TRBJ2-7	-	-	TGTGCCAGCAGTTACATCGGCTCATCAGGGTACGAGCAGTACTTC	CASSYIGSSGYEQYF
TRBV12-3/TRBV12-4	TRBJ2-1	-	-	TGTGCCACAATTGCTGGGTATCGGTCCTACAATGAGCAGTTCTTC	CATIAGYRSYNEQFF
TRBV20-1	TRBJ2-3	few	-	TGCAGTGCTACAGCGAAGGGCACAGATACGCAGTATTTT	CSATAKGTDTQYF
TRBV29-1	TRBJ1-5	-	-	TGCAGCGTTTCCACAGGGACGGAGAGCCATTTT	CSVSTGTESHF
TRBV20-1	TRBJ1-4	few	-	TGCAGTGCTAGAGACCCATCCCCAGGGGATCTTGAAAAACTGTTTTTT	CSARDPSPGDLEKLFF
TRBV24-1	TRBJ2-1	few	TRBD2	TGTGCCACCAGTGATTCTAGCGGGAGTGTGGATGAGCAGTTCTTC	CATSDSSGSVDEQFF
TRBV20-1	TRBJ1-4	few	TRBD1	TGCAGTGCGGACAGGGGAAATGAAAAACTGTTTTTT	CSADRGNEKLFF
TRBV20-1	TRBJ2-1	few	TRBD1	TGCAGTGCTAGAGAAAGTGAGACAGGGCCCAATGAGCAGTTCTTC	CSARESETGPNEQFF
TRBV20-1	TRBJ2-1	few	TRBD1	TGCAGTGCTACCCAGACAGGGGTTAATGAGCAGTTCTTC	CSATQTGVNEQFF
TRBV5-1	TRBJ1-6	-	-	TGCGCCAGCAACCCCGGGGGCGGTGATTCACCCCTCCACTTT	CASNPGGGDSPLHF
TRBV9	TRBJ2-1	few	-	TGTGCCAGCAGCGTAGACGCCAGGCCCTCCTACAATGAGCAGTTCTTC	CASSVDARPSYNEQFF
TRBV5-1	TRBJ1-5	many	-	TGCGCCAGCAGCTTGGAAGGGGACGATCAGCCCCAGCATTTT	CASSLEGDDQPQHF
TRBV9	TRBJ1-1	-	-	TGTGCCAGCAGCCCCTCGAATGGAATGTCGGCTGAAGCTTTCTTT	CASSPSNGMSAEAFF
TRBV6-6	TRBJ1-5	many	-	TGTGCCAGCAGTTATGGGGGATTGAATCAGCCCCAGCATTTT	CASSYGGLNQPQHF
TRBV5-1	TRBJ2-5	once	-	TGCGCCAGCAGCTTGGGTCGTAGCGGACAACAAGAGACCCAGTACTTC	CASSLGRSGQQETQYF
TRBV10-3	TRBJ2-2	-	TRBD1	TGTGCCATCAGGACAGGGGGAACGAACACCGGGGAGCTGTTTTTT	CAIRTGGTNTGELFF
TRBV10-3	TRBJ1-6	many	-	TGTGCCACCGCCGAGAACGGCGGGAACAATTCACCCCTCCACTTT	CATAENGGNNSPLHF
TRBV5-1	TRBJ2-3	few	-	TGCGCCAGCAGCTCCTTTGGACTACCTAGCACAGATACGCAGTATTTT	CASSSFGLPSTDTQYF
TRBV19	TRBJ1-5	-	TRBD1	TGTGCCAGCGCCGGGACAGGGGGTGATCAGCCCCAGCATTTT	CASAGTGGDQPQHF
TRBV29-1	TRBJ2-2	few	TRBD1	TGCAGCGGGACCCGACAGGGGGGGAACACCGGGGAGCTGTTTTTT	CSGTRQGGNTGELFF
TRBV18	TRBJ2-5	-	-	TGTGCCAGTTTTCCCCTAGTAGGGGGTAAGATCGAGACCCAGTACTTC	CASFPLVGGKIETQYF
TRBV6-5	TRBJ2-7	-	-	TGTGCCAGCAGTTACTCGAGAGGGCCTTCCTACGAGCAGTACTTC	CASSYSRGPSYEQYF
TRBV20-1	TRBJ1-1	many	TRBD1	TGCAGTGCTAGGACAGGGGGACACACTGAAGCTTTCTTT	CSARTGGHTEAFF
TRBV2	TRBJ1-1	-	TRBD1	TGTGCCAGCAGCCTCAACAGGGGTGGTGGTGAAGCTTTCTTT	CASSLNRGGGEAFF
TRBV20-1	TRBJ2-1	-	-	TGCAGTGCTAGAGATAGCGGAACCTACAATGAGCAGTTCTTC	CSARDSGTYNEQFF
TRBV12-3/TRBV12-4	TRBJ1-1	few	TRBD1	TGTGCCAGCAGTTTCAGGGGGGCGAACACTGAAGCTTTCTTT	CASSFRGANTEAFF
TRBV30	TRBJ2-7	few	-	TGTGCCTGGAGTGTACAAGGCAGCGTCTACGAGCAGTACTTC	CAWSVQGSVYEQYF
TRBV6-6	TRBJ2-1	-	TRBD2	TGTGCCAGCACCACTACTAGCGGGTTCCGAAATGAGCAGTTCTTC	CASTTTSGFRNEQFF
TRBV7-2	TRBJ1-1	-	-	TGTGCCAGCAGCTTAATGGGGAACATGAACACTGAAGCTTTCTTT	CASSLMGNMNTEAFF